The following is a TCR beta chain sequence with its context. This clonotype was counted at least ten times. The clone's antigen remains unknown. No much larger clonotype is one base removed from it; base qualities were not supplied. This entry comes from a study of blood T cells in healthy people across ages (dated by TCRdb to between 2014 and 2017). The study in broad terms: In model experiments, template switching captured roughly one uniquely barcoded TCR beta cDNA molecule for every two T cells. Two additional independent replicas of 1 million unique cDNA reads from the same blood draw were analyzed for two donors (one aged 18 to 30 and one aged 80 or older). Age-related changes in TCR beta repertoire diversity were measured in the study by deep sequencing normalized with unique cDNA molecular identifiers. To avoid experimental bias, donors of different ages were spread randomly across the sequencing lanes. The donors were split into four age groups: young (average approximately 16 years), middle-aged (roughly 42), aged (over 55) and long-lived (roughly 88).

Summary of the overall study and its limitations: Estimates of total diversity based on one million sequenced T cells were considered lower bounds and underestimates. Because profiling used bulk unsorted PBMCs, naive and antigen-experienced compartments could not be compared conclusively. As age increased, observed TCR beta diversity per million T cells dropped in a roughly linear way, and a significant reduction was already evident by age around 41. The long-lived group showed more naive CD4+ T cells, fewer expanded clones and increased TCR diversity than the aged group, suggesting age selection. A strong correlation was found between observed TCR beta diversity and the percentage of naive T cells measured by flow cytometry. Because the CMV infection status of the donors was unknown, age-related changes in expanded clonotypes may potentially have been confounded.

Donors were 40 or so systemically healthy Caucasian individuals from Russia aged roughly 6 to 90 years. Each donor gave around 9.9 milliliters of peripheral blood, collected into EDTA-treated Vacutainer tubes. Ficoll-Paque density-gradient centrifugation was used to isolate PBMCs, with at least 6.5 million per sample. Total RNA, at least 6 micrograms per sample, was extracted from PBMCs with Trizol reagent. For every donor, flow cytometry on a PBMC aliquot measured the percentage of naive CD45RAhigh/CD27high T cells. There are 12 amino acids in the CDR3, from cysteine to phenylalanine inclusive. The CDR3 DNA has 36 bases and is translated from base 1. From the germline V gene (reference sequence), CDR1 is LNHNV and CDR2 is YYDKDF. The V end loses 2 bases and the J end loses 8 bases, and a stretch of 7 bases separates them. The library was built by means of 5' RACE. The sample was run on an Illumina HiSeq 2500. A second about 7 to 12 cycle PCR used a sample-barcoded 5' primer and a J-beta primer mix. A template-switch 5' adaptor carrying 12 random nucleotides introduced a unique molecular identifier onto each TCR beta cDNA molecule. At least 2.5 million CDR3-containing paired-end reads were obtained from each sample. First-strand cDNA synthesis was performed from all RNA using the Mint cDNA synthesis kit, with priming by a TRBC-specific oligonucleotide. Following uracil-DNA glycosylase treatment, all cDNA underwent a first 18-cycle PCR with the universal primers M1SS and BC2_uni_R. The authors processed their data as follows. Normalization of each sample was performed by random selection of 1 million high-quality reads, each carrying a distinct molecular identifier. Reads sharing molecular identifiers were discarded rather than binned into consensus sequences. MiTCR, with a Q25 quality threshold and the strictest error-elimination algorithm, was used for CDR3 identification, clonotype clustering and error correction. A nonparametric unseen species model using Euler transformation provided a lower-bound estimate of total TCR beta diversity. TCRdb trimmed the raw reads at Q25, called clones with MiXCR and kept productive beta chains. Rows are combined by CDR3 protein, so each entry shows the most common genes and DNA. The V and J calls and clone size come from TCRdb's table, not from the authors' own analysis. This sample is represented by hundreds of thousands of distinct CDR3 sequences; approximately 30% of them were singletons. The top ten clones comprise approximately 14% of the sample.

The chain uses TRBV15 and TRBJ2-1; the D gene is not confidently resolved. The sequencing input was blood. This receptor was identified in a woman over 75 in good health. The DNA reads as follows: TGTGCCACCAGCAGATTCGGCGATGAGCAGTTCTTC. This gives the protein CATSRFGDEQFF.